This T cell receptor beta chain was captured in a study of blood T cell repertoires in COVID-19. TCRdb's copy holds only in-frame clones and misses some; the assay was immunoSEQ multiplex PCR. The sample has a few hundred thousand clones, roughly 89% seen once. The TCR originated in a middle-aged woman who had recovered from COVID-19. Specimen: PBMCs or T cells enriched from blood (not recorded which).

CDR3 bases: TGCAGCGTTGGGGACAGGGGGCTGGAGGTCGAGCAGTACTTC. It encodes CSVGDRGLEVEQYF. This chain connects TRBV29-1 to TRBJ2-7; 12 bases are a match to TRBD1. V shed 4 bases and J 6 bases; nucleotides not matched to a gene: 7. Germline CDR1 SQVTM, CDR2 ANQGSEA. CDR3 length: 14 residues.